This TCR beta chain originates from a study of cytomegalovirus exposure and HLA in healthy donors. PCR amplification relied on 60 Vbeta primers (plus 13 Jbeta primers). Data came from immunoSEQ multiplex PCR; TCRdb stores just in-frame clones and leaves some out. The data contain over 100,000 clones, around 78% of them singletons. Per germline, CDR1 SGHTA and CDR2 FQGNSA. Trimming stripped 5 bases from V and 2 bases from J, with 13 bases between. The CDR3 totals 15 residues. Study outcomes and limitations: What a later analysis reportedly showed was that an Asian-associated ancestry cluster had fewer N-insertions than the approximately 720-donor mean. Most subjects' HLA-A and HLA-B alleles were reportedly predicted from TCR beta sequences.

Comments on this clone: Antigen unknown.

The V and J genes are TRBV7-2 and TRBJ1-5; D not resolved. Material for sequencing was PBMCs. This TCR was recovered from a man aged 35-49 years in good health and CMV-seronegative. Here the CDR3 reads CASSLNPLRNQPQHF. CDR3 DNA sequence: TGTGCCAGCAGCCTTAATCCCCTCCGCAATCAGCCCCAGCATTTT.